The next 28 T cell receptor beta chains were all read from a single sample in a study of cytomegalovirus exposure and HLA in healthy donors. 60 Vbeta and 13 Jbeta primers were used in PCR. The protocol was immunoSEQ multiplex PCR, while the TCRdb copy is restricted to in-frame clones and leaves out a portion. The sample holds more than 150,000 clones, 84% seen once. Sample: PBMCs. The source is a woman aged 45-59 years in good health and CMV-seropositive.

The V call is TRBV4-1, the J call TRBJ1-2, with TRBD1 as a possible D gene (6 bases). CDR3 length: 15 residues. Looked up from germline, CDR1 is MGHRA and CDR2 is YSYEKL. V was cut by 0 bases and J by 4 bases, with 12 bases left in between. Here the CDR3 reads CASSQDPGTSYGYTF. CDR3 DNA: TGCGCCAGCAGCCAAGACCCAGGGACAAGCTATGGCTACACCTTC.

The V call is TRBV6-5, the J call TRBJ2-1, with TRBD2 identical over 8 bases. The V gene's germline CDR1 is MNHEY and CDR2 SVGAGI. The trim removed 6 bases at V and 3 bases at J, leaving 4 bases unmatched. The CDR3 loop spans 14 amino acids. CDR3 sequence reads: CASRKTSGYNEQFF. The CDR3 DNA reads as TGTGCCAGCAGAAAAACTAGCGGCTACAATGAGCAGTTCTTC.

CDR3 nucleotides: TGTGCCAGCAAGGGGGAGAACACCGGGGAGCTGTTTTTT. Its translation: CASKGENTGELFF. The genes are TRBV2 and TRBJ2-2, with TRBD1 as a possible D gene (6 bases). The germline V and J ends were trimmed by 7 bases and 1 base, with 7 bases remaining between them. CDR1 SNHLY and CDR2 FYNNEI come from the germline V gene. This CDR3 is 13 amino acids long.

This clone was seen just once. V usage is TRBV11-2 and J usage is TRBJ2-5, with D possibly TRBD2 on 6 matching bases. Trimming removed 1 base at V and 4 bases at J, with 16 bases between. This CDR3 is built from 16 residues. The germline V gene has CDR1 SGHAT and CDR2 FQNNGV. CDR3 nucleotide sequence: TGTGCCAGCAGCTTAGGTTATGGCTGGGGAGGAGAGACCCAGTACTTC. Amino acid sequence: CASSLGYGWGGETQYF.

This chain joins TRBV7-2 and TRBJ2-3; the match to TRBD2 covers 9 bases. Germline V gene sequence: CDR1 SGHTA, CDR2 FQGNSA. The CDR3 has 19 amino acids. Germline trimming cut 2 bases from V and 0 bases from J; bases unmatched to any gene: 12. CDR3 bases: TGTGCCAGCAGCTTATCTAGCGGGACTTCGAGAGGAAGCACAGATACGCAGTATTTT. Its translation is CASSLSSGTSRGSTDTQYF.

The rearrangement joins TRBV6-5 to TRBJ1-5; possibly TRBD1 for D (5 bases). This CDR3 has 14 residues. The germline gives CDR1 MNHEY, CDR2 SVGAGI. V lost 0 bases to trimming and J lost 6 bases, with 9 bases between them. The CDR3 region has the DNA TGTGCCAGCAGTTACTCGGGGGGAGTTCAGCCCCAGCATTTT. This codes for CASSYSGGVQPQHF.

The CDR3 coding sequence is TGTGCCAGCAGTCGACTTTCGACAGGGGAGTATAATTCACCCCTCCACTTT. Its protein product is CASSRLSTGEYNSPLHF. V usage is TRBV7-3 and J usage is TRBJ1-6, with 8 bases identical to TRBD1. CDR1 SGHTA and CDR2 FQGTGA come from the germline V gene. Losses at the gene ends were 6 bases for V and 4 bases for J; bases not matched to a gene: 11. The CDR3 is made up of 17 amino acids.

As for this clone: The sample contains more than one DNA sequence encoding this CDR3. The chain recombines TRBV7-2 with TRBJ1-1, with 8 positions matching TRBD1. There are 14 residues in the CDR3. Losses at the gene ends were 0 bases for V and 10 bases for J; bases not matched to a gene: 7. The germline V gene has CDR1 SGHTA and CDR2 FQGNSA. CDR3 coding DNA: TGTGCCAGCAGCTTAGCAGCAGGGGGCAGGGTAGCTTTCTTT. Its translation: CASSLAAGGRVAFF.

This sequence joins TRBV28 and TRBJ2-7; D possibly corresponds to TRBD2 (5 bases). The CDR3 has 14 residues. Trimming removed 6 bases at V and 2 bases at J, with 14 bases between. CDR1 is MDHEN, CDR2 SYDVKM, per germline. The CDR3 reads CASSPGVGPYEQYF. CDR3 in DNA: TGTGCCAGCAGCCCCGGGGTAGGCCCCTACGAGCAGTACTTC.

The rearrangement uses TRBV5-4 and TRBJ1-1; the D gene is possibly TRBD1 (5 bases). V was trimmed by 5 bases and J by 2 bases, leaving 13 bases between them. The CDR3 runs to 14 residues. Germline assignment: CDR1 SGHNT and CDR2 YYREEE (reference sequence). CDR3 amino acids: CASRRQGLNTEAFF. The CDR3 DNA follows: TGTGCCAGCAGGCGGCAGGGATTAAACACTGAAGCTTTCTTT.

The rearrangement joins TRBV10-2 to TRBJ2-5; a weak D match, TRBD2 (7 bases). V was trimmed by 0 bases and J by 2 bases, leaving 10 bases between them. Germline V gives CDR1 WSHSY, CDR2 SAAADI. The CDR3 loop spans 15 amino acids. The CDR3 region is CASSESGGLQETQYF. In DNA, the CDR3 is TGCGCCAGCAGTGAGTCGGGGGGGCTTCAAGAGACCCAGTACTTC.

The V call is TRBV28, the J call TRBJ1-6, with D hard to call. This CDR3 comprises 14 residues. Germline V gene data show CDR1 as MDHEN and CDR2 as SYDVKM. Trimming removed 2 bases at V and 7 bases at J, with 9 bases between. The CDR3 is CASSLEGPNSPLHF. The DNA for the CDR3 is TGTGCCAGCAGTTTAGAGGGTCCAAATTCACCCCTCCACTTT. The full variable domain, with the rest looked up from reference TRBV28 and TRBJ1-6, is DVKVTQSSRYLVKRTGEKVFLECVQDMDHENMFWYRQDPGLGLRLIYFSYDVKMKEKGDIPEGYSVSREKKERFSLILESASTNQTSMYLCASSLEGPNSPLHFGNGTRLTVT.

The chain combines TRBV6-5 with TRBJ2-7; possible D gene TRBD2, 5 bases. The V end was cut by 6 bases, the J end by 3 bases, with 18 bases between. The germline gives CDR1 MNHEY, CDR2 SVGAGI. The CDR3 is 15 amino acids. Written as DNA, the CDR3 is TGTGCCAGCAGATCTCAAATCACCGGGGTCTACGAGCAGTACTTC. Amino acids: CASRSQITGVYEQYF.

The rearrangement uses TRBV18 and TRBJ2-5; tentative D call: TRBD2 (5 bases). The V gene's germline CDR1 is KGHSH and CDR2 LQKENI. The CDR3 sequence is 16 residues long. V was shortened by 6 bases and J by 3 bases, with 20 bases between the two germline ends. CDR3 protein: CASSPELSRGKETQYF. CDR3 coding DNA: TGTGCCAGCTCGCCAGAACTTTCCCGGGGAAAAGAGACCCAGTACTTC.

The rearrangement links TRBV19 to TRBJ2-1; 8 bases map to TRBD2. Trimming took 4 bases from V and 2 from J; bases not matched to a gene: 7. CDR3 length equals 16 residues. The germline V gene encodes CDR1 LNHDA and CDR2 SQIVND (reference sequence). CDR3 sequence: CASSTIGGAPYNEQFF. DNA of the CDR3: TGTGCCAGTAGTACTATCGGGGGGGCACCCTACAATGAGCAGTTCTTC. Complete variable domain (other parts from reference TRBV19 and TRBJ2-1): DGGITQSPKYLFRKEGQNVTLSCEQNLNHDAMYWYRQDPGQGLRLIYYSQIVNDFQKGDIAEGYSVSREKKESFPLTVTSAQKNPTAFYLCASSTIGGAPYNEQFFGPGTRLTVL.

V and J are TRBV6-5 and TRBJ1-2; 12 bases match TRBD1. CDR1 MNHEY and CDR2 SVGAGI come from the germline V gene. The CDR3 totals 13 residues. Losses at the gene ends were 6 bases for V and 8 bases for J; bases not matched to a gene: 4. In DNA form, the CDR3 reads TGTGCCAGCAGAACGGGACAGGGGGCAGGCTACACCTTC. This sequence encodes CASRTGQGAGYTF.

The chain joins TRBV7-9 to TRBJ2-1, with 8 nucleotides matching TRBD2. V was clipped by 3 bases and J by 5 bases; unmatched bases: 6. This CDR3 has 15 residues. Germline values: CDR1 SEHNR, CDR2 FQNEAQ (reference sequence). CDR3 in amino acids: CASSFGGVRNNEQFF. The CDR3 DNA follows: TGTGCCAGCAGCTTCGGGGGGGTTCGAAACAATGAGCAGTTCTTC.

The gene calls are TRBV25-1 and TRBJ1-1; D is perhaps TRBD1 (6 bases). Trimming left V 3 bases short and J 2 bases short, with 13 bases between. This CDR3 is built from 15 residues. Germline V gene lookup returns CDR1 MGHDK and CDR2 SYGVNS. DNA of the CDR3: TGTGCCAGCAGTGATGGAAGACAGGCTAACACTGAAGCTTTCTTT. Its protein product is CASSDGRQANTEAFF.

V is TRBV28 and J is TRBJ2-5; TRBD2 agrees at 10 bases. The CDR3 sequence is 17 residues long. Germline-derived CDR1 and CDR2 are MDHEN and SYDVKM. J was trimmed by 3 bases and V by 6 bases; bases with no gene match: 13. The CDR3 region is CASRVPAGGQREETQYF. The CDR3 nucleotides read TGTGCCAGCAGGGTACCAGCGGGGGGGCAACGTGAAGAGACCCAGTACTTC.

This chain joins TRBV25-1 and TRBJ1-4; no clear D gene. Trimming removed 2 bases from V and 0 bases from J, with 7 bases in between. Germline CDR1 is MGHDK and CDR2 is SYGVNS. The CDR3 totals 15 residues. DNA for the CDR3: TGTGCCAGCAGTGAAAATCCTGCAACTAATGAAAAACTGTTTTTT. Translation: CASSENPATNEKLFF.

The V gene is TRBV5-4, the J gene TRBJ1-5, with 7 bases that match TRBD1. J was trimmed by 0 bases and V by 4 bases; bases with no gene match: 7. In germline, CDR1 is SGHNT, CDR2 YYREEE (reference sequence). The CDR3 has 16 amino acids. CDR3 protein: CASSQGGHSSNQPQHF. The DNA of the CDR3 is TGTGCCAGCAGCCAGGGGGGACACAGTAGCAATCAGCCCCAGCATTTT. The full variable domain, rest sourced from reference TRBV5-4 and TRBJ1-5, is ETGVTQSPTHLIKTRGQQVTLRCSSQSGHNTVSWYQQALGQGPQFIFQYYREEENGRGNFPPRFSGLQFPNYSSELNVNALELDDSALYLCASSQGGHSSNQPQHFGDGTRLSIL.

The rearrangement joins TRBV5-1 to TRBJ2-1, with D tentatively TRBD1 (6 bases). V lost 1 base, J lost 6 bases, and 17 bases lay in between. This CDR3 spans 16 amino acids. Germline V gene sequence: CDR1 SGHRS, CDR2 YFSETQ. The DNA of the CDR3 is TGCGCCAGCAGCTTGAGGGGACAAGGACAGTCCAATGAGCAGTTCTTC. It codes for CASSLRGQGQSNEQFF.

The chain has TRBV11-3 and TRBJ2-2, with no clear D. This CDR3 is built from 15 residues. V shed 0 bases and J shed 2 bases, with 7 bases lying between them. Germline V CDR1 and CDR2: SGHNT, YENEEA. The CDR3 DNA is TGTGCCAGCAGCTTAGACTCTCTTAACACCGGGGAGCTGTTTTTT. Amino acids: CASSLDSLNTGELFF.

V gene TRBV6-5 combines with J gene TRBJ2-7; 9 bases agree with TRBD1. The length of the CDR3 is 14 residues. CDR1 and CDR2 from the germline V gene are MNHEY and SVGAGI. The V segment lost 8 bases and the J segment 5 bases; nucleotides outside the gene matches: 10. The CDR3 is CASRLRDRVNEQYF. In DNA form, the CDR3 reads TGTGCCAGCCGTCTACGGGACAGGGTAAACGAGCAGTACTTC.

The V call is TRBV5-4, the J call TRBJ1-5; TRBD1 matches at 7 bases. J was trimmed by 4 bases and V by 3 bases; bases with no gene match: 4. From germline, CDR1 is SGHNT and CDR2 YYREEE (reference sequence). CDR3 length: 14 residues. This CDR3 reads CASSYLQGNQPQHF. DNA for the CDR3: TGTGCCAGCAGCTACCTACAGGGGAATCAGCCCCAGCATTTT.

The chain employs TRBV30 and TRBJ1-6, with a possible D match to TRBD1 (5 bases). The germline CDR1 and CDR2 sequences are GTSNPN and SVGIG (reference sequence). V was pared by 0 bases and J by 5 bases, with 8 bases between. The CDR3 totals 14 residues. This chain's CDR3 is CAWSVRGDNSPLHF. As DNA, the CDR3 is TGTGCCTGGAGTGTCCGGGGGGATAATTCACCCCTCCACTTT.

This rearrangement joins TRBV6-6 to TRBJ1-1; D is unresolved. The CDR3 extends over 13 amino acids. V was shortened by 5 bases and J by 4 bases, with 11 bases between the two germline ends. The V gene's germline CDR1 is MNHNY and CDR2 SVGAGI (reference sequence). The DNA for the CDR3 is TGTGCCAGCAGTCGGGGAGGTTTCACTGAAGCTTTCTTT. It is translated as CASSRGGFTEAFF.

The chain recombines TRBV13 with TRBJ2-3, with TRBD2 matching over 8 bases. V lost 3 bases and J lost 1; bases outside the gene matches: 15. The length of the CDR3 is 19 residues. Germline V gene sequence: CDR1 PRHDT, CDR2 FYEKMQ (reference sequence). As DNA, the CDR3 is TGTGCCAGCAGCTTGGGGGTAGGCGGGGGGCTTTCACGCACAGATACGCAGTATTTT. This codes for CASSLGVGGGLSRTDTQYF.